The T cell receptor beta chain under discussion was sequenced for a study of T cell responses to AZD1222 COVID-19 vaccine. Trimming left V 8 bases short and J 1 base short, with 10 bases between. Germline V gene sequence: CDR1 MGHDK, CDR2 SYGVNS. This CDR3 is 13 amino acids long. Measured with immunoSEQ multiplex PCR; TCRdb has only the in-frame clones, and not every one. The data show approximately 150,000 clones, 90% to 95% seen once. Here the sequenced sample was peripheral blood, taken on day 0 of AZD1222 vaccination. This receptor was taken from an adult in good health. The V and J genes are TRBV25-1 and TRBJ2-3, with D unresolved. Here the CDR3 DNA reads TGTGCCAGCCTGCGTTCTGGCACAGATACGCAGTATTTT. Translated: CASLRSGTDTQYF.